This paragraph covers one T cell receptor (beta chain) sequence. No antigen is known for it. This specimen belongs to a study of Ad26.COV2.S vaccination and SARS-CoV-2 variants. Study-level background: Intramuscular Ad26.COV2.S doses were given once or twice, 56 days apart.

The V segment lost 5 bases and the J segment 5 bases; nucleotides outside the gene matches: 12. Per the germline V gene, CDR1 is MNHEY and CDR2 is SMNVEV (reference sequence). The CDR3 is 16 amino acids. Study findings and constraints: A substantial breadth of spike-specific CD8+ and CD4+ T cell responses after vaccination has been reported.

Profiling relied on immunoSEQ multiplex PCR, and the TCRdb table lists in-frame clones only, not all of them. Altogether about 350,000 clones are present, 65% to 90% being singletons, with the ten largest covering approximately 12%. Indicated treatment: 15 to 20 received Ad26.COV2.S at low or high dose, single or two shots; several received placebo; per-sample allocation not given. Sample collection was performed on day 63 after the first vaccine or placebo injection. It was Wuhan-strain SARS-CoV-2 spike that the Ad26 vaccine vector expressed. This chain uses TRBV27 with TRBJ1-5; 7 bases agree with TRBD1. Sequencing was performed on peripheral blood, taken in a trial of Ad26.COV2.S vaccine versus placebo. The TCR sequence derives from a person between 18 and 59 years old who received the Ad26.COV2.S COVID-19 vaccine or a placebo. The CDR3 region is CASSPRQGRGDQPQHF. CDR3 nucleotides: TGTGCCAGCAGTCCGCGACAGGGACGAGGCGATCAGCCCCAGCATTTT.